Described below is a single T cell receptor beta chain sequence and its context. What it recognizes is unknown. The PCR contained 60 Vbeta and 13 Jbeta primers. Libraries were prepared by immunoSEQ multiplex PCR; TCRdb keeps only in-frame clonotypes and omits some of them. The table includes 60,000 or so clones, more than 80% detected once. This specimen comes from a study of cytomegalovirus exposure and HLA in healthy donors. In the study overall: Researchers previously reported finding some 110 million unique TCR beta sequences from 150 million to 200 million T cells. Unique TCRs from HLA-typed donors, around 93 million of them, were held in an early data release. Findings and caveats of the study: Compared with the roughly 700-donor mean, an Asian-associated ancestry cluster reportedly had fewer N-insertions, according to a later analysis. The study reported that TCR beta sequences accurately predicted HLA-A and HLA-B alleles in most subjects.

Germline V gene lookup returns CDR1 LNHDA and CDR2 SQIVND (reference sequence). V was clipped by 7 bases and J by 6 bases; unmatched bases: 12. The CDR3 runs 15 residues. The sequence derives from a man aged 30 to 45 in good health and CMV-seropositive. The rearrangement links TRBV19 to TRBJ2-3; 8 bases agree with TRBD2. The material sequenced was PBMCs. The CDR3 region has the DNA TGTGCCAGTATCTCCCGAGGACTAGCCCCCGATACGCAGTATTTT. It codes for CASISRGLAPDTQYF.